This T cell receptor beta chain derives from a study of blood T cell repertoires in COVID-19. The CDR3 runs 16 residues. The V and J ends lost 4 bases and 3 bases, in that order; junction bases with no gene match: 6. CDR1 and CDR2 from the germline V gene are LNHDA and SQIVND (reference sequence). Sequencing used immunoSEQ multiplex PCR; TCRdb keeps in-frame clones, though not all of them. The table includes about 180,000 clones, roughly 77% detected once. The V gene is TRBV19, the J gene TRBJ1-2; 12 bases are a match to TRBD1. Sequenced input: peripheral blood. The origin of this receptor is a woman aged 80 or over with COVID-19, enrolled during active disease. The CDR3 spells CASSTGGQGADYGYTF. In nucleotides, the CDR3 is TGTGCCAGTAGTACGGGGGGACAGGGGGCGGACTATGGCTACACCTTC.